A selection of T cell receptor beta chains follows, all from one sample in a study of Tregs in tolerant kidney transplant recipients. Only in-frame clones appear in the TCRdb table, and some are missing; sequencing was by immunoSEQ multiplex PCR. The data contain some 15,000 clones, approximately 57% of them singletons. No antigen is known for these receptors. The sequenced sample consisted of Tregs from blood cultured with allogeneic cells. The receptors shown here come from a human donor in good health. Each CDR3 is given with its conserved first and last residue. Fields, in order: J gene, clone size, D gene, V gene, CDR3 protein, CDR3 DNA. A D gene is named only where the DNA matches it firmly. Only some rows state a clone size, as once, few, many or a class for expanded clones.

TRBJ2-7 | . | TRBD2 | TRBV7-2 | CASSFRRLAGAYEQYF | TGTGCCAGCAGCTTTCGGCGACTAGCGGGAGCCTACGAGCAGTACTTC
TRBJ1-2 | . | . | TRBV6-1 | CASGQVLYGYTF | TGTGCCAGCGGGCAGGTCCTCTATGGCTACACCTTC
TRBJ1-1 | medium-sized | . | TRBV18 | CASSLKGTWATEAFF | TGTGCCAGCTCACTAAAGGGCACTTGGGCGACTGAAGCTTTCTTT
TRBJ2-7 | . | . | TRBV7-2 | CASSQIAAYEQYF | TGTGCCAGCAGCCAGATAGCGGCCTACGAGCAGTACTTC
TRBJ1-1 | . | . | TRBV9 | CASSPRGSNTEAFF | TGTGCCAGCAGCCCCAGAGGGTCGAACACTGAAGCTTTCTTT
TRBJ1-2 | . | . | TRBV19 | CASSPGAGGYTF | TGTGCCAGTAGTCCGGGGGCGGGAGGCTACACCTTC
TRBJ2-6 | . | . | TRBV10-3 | CAISEGSGANVLTF | TGTGCCATCAGTGAAGGGTCTGGGGCCAACGTCCTGACTTTC
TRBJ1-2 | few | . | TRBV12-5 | CASGLVRQDYTF | TGTGCTAGTGGTTTGGTGCGACAGGACTACACCTTC
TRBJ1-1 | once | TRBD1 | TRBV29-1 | CSGGRDRGPGDTEAFF | TGCAGCGGGGGCCGGGACAGGGGGCCGGGGGACACTGAAGCTTTCTTT
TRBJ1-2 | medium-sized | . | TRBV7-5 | CARTRQGWGYTF | TGTGCCAGAACCCGACAGGGCTGGGGCTACACCTTC
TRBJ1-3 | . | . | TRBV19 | CASTRGGSGNTIYF | TGTGCCAGTACCCGGGGAGGGAGTGGAAACACCATATATTTT
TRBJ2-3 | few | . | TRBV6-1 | CASSITGRTQYF | TGTGCCAGCAGTATTACAGGACGCACGCAGTATTTT
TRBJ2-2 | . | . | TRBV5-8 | CASNRQGSTGELFF | TGTGCCAGCAATCGGCAGGGATCAACCGGGGAGCTGTTTTTT
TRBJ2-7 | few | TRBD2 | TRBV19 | CASSILAGTRGEQYF | TGTGCCAGTAGTATCCTAGCGGGGACTAGGGGCGAGCAGTACTTC
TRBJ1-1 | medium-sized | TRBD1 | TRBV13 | CASRSRDSWNTEAFF | TGTGCCAGCAGATCAAGGGACAGCTGGAACACTGAAGCTTTCTTT
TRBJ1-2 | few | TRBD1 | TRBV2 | CASRLGTGGYTF | TGTGCCAGCAGACTAGGGACAGGTGGCTACACCTTC
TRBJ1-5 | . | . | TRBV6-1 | CASSQTQPQHF | TGTGCCAGCAGTCAGACACAGCCCCAGCATTTT